The entry that follows covers one TCR beta chain sequence. The germline gives CDR1 LNHDA, CDR2 SQIVND (reference sequence). The CDR3 loop spans 13 amino acids. V was cut by 11 bases and J by 0 bases, with 11 bases left in between. The sample originates from a study of blood T cell repertoires in COVID-19. Method: immunoSEQ multiplex PCR; TCRdb's copy keeps in-frame clones and lacks some. Among tens of thousands of clones listed, 85% were seen once. Sequencing was performed on peripheral blood. This clonotype originated in an elderly man with acute or convalescent COVID-19. This rearrangement joins TRBV19 to TRBJ2-1, with D possibly matching TRBD1 (5 bases). The CDR3 loop is CAVGVNSYNEQFF. CDR3 nucleotide sequence: TGTGCCGTAGGGGTGAACTCCTACAATGAGCAGTTCTTC.